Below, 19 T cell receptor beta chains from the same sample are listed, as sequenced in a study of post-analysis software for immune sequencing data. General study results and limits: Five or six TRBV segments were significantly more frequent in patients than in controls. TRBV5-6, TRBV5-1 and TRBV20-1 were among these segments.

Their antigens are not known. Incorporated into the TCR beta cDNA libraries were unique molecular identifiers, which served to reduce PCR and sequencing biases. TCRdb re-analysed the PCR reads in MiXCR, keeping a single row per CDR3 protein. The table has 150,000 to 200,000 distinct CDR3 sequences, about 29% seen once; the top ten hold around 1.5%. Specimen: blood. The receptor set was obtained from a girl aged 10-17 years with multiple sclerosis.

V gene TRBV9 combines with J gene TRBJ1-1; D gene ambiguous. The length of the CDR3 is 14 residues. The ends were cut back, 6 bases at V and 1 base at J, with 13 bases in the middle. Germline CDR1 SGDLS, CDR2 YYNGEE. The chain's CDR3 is CASTKKAGNTEAFF. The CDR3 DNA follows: TGTGCCAGCACCAAAAAAGCGGGGAACACTGAAGCTTTCTTT. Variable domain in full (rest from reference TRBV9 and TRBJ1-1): DSGVTQTPKHLITATGQRVTLRCSPRSGDLSVYWYQQSLDQGLQFLIQYYNGEERAKGNILERFSAQQFPDLHSELNLSSLELGDSALYFCASTKKAGNTEAFFGQGTRLTVV.

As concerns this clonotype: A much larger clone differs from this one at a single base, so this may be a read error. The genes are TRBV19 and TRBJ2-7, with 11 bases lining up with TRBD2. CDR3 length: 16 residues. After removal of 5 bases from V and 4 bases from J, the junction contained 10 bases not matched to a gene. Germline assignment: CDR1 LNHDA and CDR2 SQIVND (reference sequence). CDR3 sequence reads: CASSSRLAGTLYEQYF. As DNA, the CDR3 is TGTGCCAGTAGTTCAAGACTAGCGGGGACCCTTTACGAGCAGTACTTC.

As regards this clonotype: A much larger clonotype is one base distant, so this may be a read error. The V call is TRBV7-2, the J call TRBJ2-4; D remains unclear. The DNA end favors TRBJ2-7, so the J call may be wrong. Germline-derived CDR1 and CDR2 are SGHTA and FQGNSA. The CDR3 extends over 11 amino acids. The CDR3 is CACSFQIEQYF. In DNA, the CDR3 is TGTGCCTGCAGCTTCCAGATCGAGCAGTACTTC.

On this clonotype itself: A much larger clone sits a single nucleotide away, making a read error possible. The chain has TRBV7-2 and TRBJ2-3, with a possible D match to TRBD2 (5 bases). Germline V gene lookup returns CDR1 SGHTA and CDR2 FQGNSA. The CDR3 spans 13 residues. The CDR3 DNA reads TGTGCCATCAGCTCGGACTTCACAGATACGCAGTATTTT. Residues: CAISSDFTDTQYF.

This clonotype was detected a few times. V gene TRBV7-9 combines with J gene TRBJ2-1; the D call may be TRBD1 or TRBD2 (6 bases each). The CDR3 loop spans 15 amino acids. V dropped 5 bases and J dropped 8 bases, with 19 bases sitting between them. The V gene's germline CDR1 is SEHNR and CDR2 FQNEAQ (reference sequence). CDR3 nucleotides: TGTGCCAGCAGCCTTGTGGGGGGTGCAGGGGATGAGCAGTTCTTC. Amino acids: CASSLVGGAGDEQFF.

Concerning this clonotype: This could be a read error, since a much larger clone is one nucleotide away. Here the CDR3 reads CASSLGARTQYF. The CDR3 DNA sequence: TGTGCCAGCAGCTTGGGCGCCAGGACCCAGTACTTC. This rearrangement joins TRBV5-4 to TRBJ2-7; D is undetermined. The J call may be mistaken, given a closer DNA end match to TRBJ2-5. The germline V gene encodes CDR1 SGHNT and CDR2 YYREEE (reference sequence). This CDR3 spans 12 amino acids.

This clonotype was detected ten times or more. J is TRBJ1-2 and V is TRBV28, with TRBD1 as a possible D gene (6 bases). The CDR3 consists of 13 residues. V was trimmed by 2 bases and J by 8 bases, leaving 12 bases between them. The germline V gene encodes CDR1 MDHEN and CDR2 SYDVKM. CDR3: CASSLGTRHGYTF. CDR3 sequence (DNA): TGTGCCAGCAGTTTAGGGACACGCCACGGCTACACCTTC.

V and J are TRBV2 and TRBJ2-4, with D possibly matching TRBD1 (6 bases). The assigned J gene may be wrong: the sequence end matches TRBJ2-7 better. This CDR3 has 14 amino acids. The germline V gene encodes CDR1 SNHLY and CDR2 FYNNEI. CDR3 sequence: CASSKTGSLCEQYF. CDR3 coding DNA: TGTGCCAGCAGTAAAACAGGGTCCTTATGCGAGCAGTACTTC.

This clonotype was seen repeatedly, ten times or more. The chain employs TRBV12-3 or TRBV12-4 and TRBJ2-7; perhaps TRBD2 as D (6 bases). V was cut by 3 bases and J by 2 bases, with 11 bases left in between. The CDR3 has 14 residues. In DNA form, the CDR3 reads TGTGCCAGCAGTTTGTCGGGACTTCCCTACGAGCAGTACTTC. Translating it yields CASSLSGLPYEQYF.

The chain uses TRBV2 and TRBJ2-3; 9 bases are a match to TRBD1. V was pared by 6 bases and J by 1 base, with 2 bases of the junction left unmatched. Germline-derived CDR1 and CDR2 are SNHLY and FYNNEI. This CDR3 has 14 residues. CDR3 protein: CASRDRGGTDTQYF. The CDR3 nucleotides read TGTGCCAGCAGGGACAGGGGCGGCACAGATACGCAGTATTTT.

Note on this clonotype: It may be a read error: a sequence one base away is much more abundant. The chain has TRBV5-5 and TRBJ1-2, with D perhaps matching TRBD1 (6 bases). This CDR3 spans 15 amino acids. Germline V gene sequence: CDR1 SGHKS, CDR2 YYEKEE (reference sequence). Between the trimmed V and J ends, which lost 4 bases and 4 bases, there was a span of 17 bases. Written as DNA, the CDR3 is TGTGCCAGCAGCCCTCGACAGGACCCTCTCTATGGCTACACCTTC. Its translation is CASSPRQDPLYGYTF.

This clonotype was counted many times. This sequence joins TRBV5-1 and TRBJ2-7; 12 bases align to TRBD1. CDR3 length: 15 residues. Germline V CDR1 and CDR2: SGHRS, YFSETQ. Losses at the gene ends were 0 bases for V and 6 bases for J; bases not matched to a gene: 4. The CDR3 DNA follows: TGCGCCAGCAGCTTGGACGGGACAGGGGGCCGCGAGCAGTACTTC. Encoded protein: CASSLDGTGGREQYF.

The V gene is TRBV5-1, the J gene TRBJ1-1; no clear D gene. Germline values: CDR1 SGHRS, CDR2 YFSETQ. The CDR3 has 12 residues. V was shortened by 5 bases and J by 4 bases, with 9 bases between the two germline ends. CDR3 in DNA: TGCGCCAGCAGGCCTGACGGCACTGAAGCTTTCTTT. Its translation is CASRPDGTEAFF. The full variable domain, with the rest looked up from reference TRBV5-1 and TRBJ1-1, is KAGVTQTPRYLIKTRGQQVTLSCSPISGHRSVSWYQQTPGQGLQFLFEYFSETQRNKGNFPGRFSGRQFSNSRSEMNVSTLELGDSALYLCASRPDGTEAFFGQGTRLTVV.

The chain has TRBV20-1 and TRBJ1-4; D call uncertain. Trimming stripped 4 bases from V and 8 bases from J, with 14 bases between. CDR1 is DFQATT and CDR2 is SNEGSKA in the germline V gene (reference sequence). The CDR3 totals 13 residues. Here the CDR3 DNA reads TGCAGTGCTAAGAGGCCGGGTGGAGAAAAACTGTTTTTT. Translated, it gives CSAKRPGGEKLFF.

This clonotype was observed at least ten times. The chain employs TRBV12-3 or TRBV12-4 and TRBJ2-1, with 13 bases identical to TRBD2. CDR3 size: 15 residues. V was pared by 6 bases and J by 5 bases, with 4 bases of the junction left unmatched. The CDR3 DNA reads TGTGCCAGCAGCTCCGGGACTAGCGGGGACAATGAGCAGTTCTTC. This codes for CASSSGTSGDNEQFF.

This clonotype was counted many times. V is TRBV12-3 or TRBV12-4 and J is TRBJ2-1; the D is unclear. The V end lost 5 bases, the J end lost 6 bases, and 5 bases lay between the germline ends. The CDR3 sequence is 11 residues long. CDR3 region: CASSPSNEQFF. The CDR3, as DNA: TGTGCCAGCAGTCCTAGCAATGAGCAGTTCTTC.

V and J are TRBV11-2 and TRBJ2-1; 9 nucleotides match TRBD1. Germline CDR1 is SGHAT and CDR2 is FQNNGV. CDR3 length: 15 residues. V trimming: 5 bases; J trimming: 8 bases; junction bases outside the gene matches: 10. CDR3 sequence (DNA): TGTGCCAGCAGCCTAGCTGGGACAGGGATGCATGAGCAGTTCTTC. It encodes CASSLAGTGMHEQFF.

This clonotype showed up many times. The CDR3 region is CASSLPQGGGGNSYTF. The DNA for the CDR3 is TGTGCCAGCAGCTTACCGCAGGGGGGCGGAGGGAACAGCTACACCTTC. The chain couples TRBV7-4 to TRBJ1-2, with 7 bases lining up with TRBD1. Trimming cost V 2 bases and J 9 bases; bases outside gene matches: 15. The germline CDR1 and CDR2 sequences are SGHVT and SQSDAQ. The CDR3 has 16 residues.

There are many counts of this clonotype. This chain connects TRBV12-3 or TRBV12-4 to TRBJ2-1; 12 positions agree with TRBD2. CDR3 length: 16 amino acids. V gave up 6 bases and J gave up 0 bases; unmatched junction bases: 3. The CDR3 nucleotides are TGTGCCAGCAGGCTAGCGGGAGGGGTCTCCTACAATGAGCAGTTCTTC. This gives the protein CASRLAGGVSYNEQFF.